The TCR beta chain described here comes from a study of blood T cells in healthy people across ages. This clonotype was observed a handful of times. Through a sample-barcoded 5' primer and a J-beta primer mix, a second PCR was run for 7 to 11 cycles. TCRdb re-derived calls from the 5' RACE reads in MiXCR, one entry per CDR3 protein. The sample has almost 550,000 distinct CDR3 sequences; less than 25% are singletons. There are 16 residues in the CDR3. V was trimmed by 2 bases and J by 6 bases, leaving 14 bases between them. Germline V gene data show CDR1 as MNHEY and CDR2 as SVGEGT. Separately, the same data were catalogued under a study of T cells of mothers and their children.

The V and J genes are TRBV6-2 or TRBV6-3 and TRBJ1-6, with D possibly being TRBD1 (6 bases). The sample comprised blood. This sequence was found in a boy aged 5-17 years in good health. CDR3 DNA sequence: TGTGCCAGCAGTTACACGCGGACAGACAGTAATTCACCCCTCCACTTT. It codes for CASSYTRTDSNSPLHF.